A selection of T cell receptor beta chains follows, all from one sample in a study of Ad26.COV2.S vaccination and SARS-CoV-2 variants. Clones were read by immunoSEQ multiplex PCR, and TCRdb kept only the in-frame ones, dropping some. The sample shows about 390,000 clones, more than 85% of them seen only once. Sequenced material: peripheral blood, taken in a trial of Ad26.COV2.S vaccine versus placebo. The source is a person between 18 and 65 years old who received the Ad26.COV2.S COVID-19 vaccine or a placebo. The CDR3 runs from the conserved cysteine through the conserved F or W. The D gene is left open where the match is weak. Only some rows state a clone size, as once, few, many or a class for expanded clones.

clone size,D gene,J gene,V gene,CDR3 protein,CDR3 DNA
.,.,TRBJ2-7,TRBV18,CASSPILAGEQYF,TGTGCCAGCTCACCAATTCTTGCTGGCGAGCAGTACTTC
.,.,TRBJ1-2,TRBV3-1/TRBV3-2,CASSPDMGRTIYGYTF,TGTGCCAGCAGCCCAGATATGGGACGGACCATCTATGGCTACACCTTC
.,.,TRBJ1-1,TRBV5-6,CASILAGGATEAFF,TGTGCCAGCATCTTGGCGGGGGGCGCGACTGAAGCTTTCTTT
.,.,TRBJ2-7,TRBV7-2,CASSLDSPDYEQYF,TGTGCCAGCAGCTTGGACAGCCCAGACTACGAGCAGTACTTC
.,.,TRBJ2-7,TRBV2,CASSVEGAYEQYF,TGTGCCAGCAGTGTAGAAGGGGCCTACGAGCAGTACTTC
.,.,TRBJ2-4,TRBV5-4,CASSLGQGGNIQYF,TGTGCCAGCAGCTTGGGTCAGGGGGGAAACATTCAGTACTTC
.,.,TRBJ1-2,TRBV5-6,CASSLGGGDGYTF,TGTGCCAGCAGCTTGGGTGGTGGGGATGGCTACACCTTC
.,TRBD1,TRBJ2-4,TRBV5-1,CASSPDRVDIQYF,TGCGCCAGCAGCCCGGACAGGGTTGACATTCAGTACTTC
.,.,TRBJ2-7,TRBV19,CASSTGYEQYF,TGTGCCAGTAGTACAGGGTACGAGCAGTACTTC
.,.,TRBJ1-1,TRBV7-9,CASSFSLRTGLGNTEAFF,TGTGCCAGCAGCTTCTCTCTGAGGACGGGACTGGGGAACACTGAAGCTTTCTTT
.,.,TRBJ2-3,TRBV10-1,CASSETTDPRTDTQYF,TGCGCCAGCAGTGAGACGACAGATCCCCGGACAGATACGCAGTATTTT
.,.,TRBJ2-3,TRBV27,CASSFGGDTQYF,TGTGCCAGCAGTTTTGGGGGAGATACGCAGTATTTT
once,TRBD1,TRBJ2-1,TRBV18,CASSPSAGTGLNEQFF,TGTGCCAGCTCACCATCCGCCGGGACAGGGTTGAATGAGCAGTTCTTC
.,TRBD1,TRBJ2-7,TRBV10-3,CAIRVKQGDEQYF,TGTGCCATCAGAGTTAAACAGGGGGATGAGCAGTACTTC
.,TRBD1,TRBJ1-6,TRBV5-6,CASSAVGQNNSPLHF,TGTGCCAGCAGCGCGGTGGGACAGAATAATTCACCCCTCCACTTT
.,.,TRBJ2-5,TRBV6-5,CASSPPGPREETQYF,TGTGCCAGCAGTCCTCCGGGACCCAGAGAAGAGACCCAGTACTTC
.,TRBD2,TRBJ2-3,TRBV6-6,CASSYPTSGGYNTQYF,TGTGCCAGCAGTTACCCGACTAGCGGGGGTTACAATACGCAGTATTTT
.,TRBD1,TRBJ2-1,TRBV30,CAWSVQQGAGDDEQFF,TGTGCCTGGAGTGTACAACAGGGGGCCGGAGACGATGAGCAGTTCTTC
.,.,TRBJ2-6,TRBV5-4,CASSPRGGRLLSGANVLTF,TGTGCCAGCAGCCCCAGGGGCGGTCGGTTGCTATCTGGGGCCAACGTCCTGACTTTC
.,.,TRBJ2-3,TRBV7-9,CASSLLRGGDTQYF,TGTGCCAGCAGCTTACTGAGGGGTGGCGATACGCAGTATTTT
.,.,TRBJ1-1,TRBV9,CASSVDATRGTEAFF,TGTGCCAGCAGCGTAGACGCAACGAGGGGAACTGAAGCTTTCTTT
.,.,TRBJ1-1,TRBV2,CASSERVPTEAFF,TGTGCCAGCAGTGAGAGGGTTCCCACTGAAGCTTTCTTT
.,.,TRBJ1-2,TRBV2,CATWAVGLYGYTF,TGTGCCACCTGGGCAGTAGGTCTTTATGGCTACACCTTC
.,TRBD1,TRBJ2-3,TRBV7-6,CASRRTGGDTSTDTQYF,TGTGCCAGCAGACGCACAGGGGGCGATACTAGCACAGATACGCAGTATTTT
.,.,TRBJ1-1,TRBV7-2,CASGRMNTEAFF,TGTGCCAGCGGCCGAATGAACACTGAAGCTTTCTTT
.,.,TRBJ2-1,TRBV15,CATCSSSSYNEQFF,TGTGCCACCTGTTCCTCTAGCTCCTACAATGAGCAGTTCTTC
.,TRBD1,TRBJ1-1,TRBV29-1,CSVLRDRVGTEAFF,TGCAGCGTCCTCCGGGACAGGGTAGGGACTGAAGCTTTCTTT
many,.,TRBJ1-2,TRBV6-5,CASSYGTPKNYGYTF,TGTGCCAGCAGTTACGGGACCCCAAAGAACTATGGCTACACCTTC
few,TRBD1,TRBJ1-5,TRBV3-1/TRBV3-2,CASSQVTWDRGGQPQHF,TGTGCCAGCAGCCAAGTAACGTGGGACAGGGGAGGACAGCCCCAGCATTTT
.,TRBD1,TRBJ2-3,TRBV10-3,CAISEPGQGASTDTQYF,TGTGCCATCAGTGAACCGGGACAGGGGGCGAGCACAGATACGCAGTATTTT
.,.,TRBJ2-3,TRBV14,CASSWDLTDTQYF,TGTGCCAGCAGCTGGGACCTCACAGATACGCAGTATTTT
.,.,TRBJ1-3,TRBV12-3/TRBV12-4,CASIGQGGNTIYF,TGTGCCAGCATTGGCCAGGGGGGAAACACCATATATTTT
.,.,TRBJ1-1,TRBV7-9,CASSLEMNTEAFF,TGTGCCAGCAGCTTAGAGATGAACACTGAAGCTTTCTTT
.,TRBD1,TRBJ2-1,TRBV4-3,CASSQQSDRGNEQFF,TGCGCCAGCAGCCAGCAATCGGACAGGGGGAATGAGCAGTTCTTC
.,.,TRBJ2-3,TRBV18,CASSGTGDTQYF,TGTGCCAGCTCAGGAACTGGGGATACGCAGTATTTT
.,.,TRBJ1-2,TRBV6-5,CASKPSGAGYGYTF,TGTGCCAGCAAACCTTCCGGGGCGGGCTATGGCTACACCTTC
.,TRBD1,TRBJ2-5,TRBV11-2,CASSRNTGTGGTETQYF,TGTGCCAGCAGCCGTAACACCGGGACAGGGGGCACAGAGACCCAGTACTTC
.,TRBD1,TRBJ1-4,TRBV7-2,CASSPTTGTGSEKLFF,TGTGCCAGCAGCCCCACGACGGGGACAGGGAGTGAAAAACTGTTTTTT
.,.,TRBJ1-5,TRBV5-6,CASSRTEGENQPQHF,TGTGCCAGCAGTAGAACAGAGGGCGAGAATCAGCCCCAGCATTTT
once,TRBD2,TRBJ2-3,TRBV10-1,CASSAGLAGNLDTQYF,TGCGCCAGCAGTGCTGGACTAGCGGGAAATTTAGATACGCAGTATTTT
.,TRBD2,TRBJ2-3,TRBV5-1,CASSLSSGRGYSTDTQYF,TGCGCCAGCAGCTTGAGTAGCGGGAGAGGCTATAGCACAGATACGCAGTATTTT
.,TRBD1,TRBJ2-7,TRBV7-8,CASSLGPTGGNEQYF,TGTGCCAGCAGCTTAGGTCCCACAGGGGGGAACGAGCAGTACTTC
.,.,TRBJ1-1,TRBV19,CASSFRAAMSTEAFF,TGTGCCAGTAGTTTCAGGGCTGCCATGAGCACTGAAGCTTTCTTT
many,.,TRBJ1-3,TRBV6-5,CASSWDAGNTIYF,TGTGCCAGCTCATGGGACGCTGGAAACACCATATATTTT
few,.,TRBJ2-5,TRBV6-2/TRBV6-3,CASSPQGLETQYF,TGTGCCAGCAGTCCCCAAGGTCTGGAGACCCAGTACTTC
many,.,TRBJ2-7,TRBV30,CAWSGLGTPYEQYF,TGTGCCTGGAGTGGCCTGGGGACCCCCTACGAGCAGTACTTC
.,.,TRBJ1-1,TRBV4-1,CASSPTFAGNTEAFF,TGCGCCAGCAGCCCCACCTTTGCAGGGAACACTGAAGCTTTCTTT
.,.,TRBJ2-7,TRBV5-1,CASSLTLGNYEQYF,TGCGCCAGCAGCTTGACTCTAGGAAACTACGAGCAGTACTTC
.,.,TRBJ2-5,TRBV2,CASSPPRGGLETQYF,TGTGCCAGCAGCCCACCTAGGGGGGGCCTGGAGACCCAGTACTTC
.,.,TRBJ1-3,TRBV19,CASMQVAGNTIYF,TGTGCCAGTATGCAGGTCGCGGGAAACACCATATATTTT
.,.,TRBJ1-2,TRBV11-2,CASSLQGGEGYTF,TGTGCCAGCAGCTTACAGGGAGGGGAAGGCTACACCTTC
.,TRBD1,TRBJ1-6,TRBV7-8,CASSDQGTGWKSSYNSPLHF,TGTGCCAGCAGCGATCAAGGGACAGGGTGGAAGAGCTCCTATAATTCACCCCTCCACTTT